This T cell receptor (beta chain) was captured by sequencing in a study of OX40 agonist ivuxolimab in advanced cancers. Overall study: Dose-escalation patients had hepatocellular carcinoma, melanoma, renal cell or head and neck cancer. The mean age was roughly 60 years, ranging from 23 to 79, with roughly four fifths of participants male.

The protocol was immunoSEQ multiplex PCR, while the TCRdb copy is restricted to in-frame clones and leaves out a portion. The table records more than 25,000 clones, 65% to 90% of them present only once. Study outcomes and limitations: Among the lowest levels of clonal expansion were found in partial responders at 0.1-3.0 mg/kg. By week 6 at 0.1 to 3.0 mg/kg, blood CD4+ and CD8+ T cells had expanded clonally.

This clone has only a few counts. Its antigen is not identified. Between the trimmed V and J ends, which lost 5 bases and 0 bases, there was a span of 19 bases. The CDR3 totals 17 residues. Germline V gene sequence: CDR1 LNHDA, CDR2 SQIVND (reference sequence). The input for sequencing was CD4+ or CD8+ T cells sorted from blood, taken in a trial of the OX40 agonist ivuxolimab. V and J are TRBV19 and TRBJ1-1; D is uncertain. The sequence was obtained from an adult with an advanced solid tumor such as melanoma, head and neck, liver or kidney cancer. The CDR3 is CASSGWASGPLNTEAFF. The CDR3 DNA reads TGTGCCAGTAGTGGTTGGGCCTCCGGGCCTTTGAACACTGAAGCTTTCTTT.